Each of the 17 T cell receptor beta chains below was sequenced from the same sample in a study of monozygotic twins with inflammatory bowel disease. TCRdb reprocessed the 5' RACE reads and stores each CDR3 protein as one record, lacking DNA. Recorded for this sample: about 330,000 distinct CDR3 sequences. Sequencing used blood. These receptors were collected from a human donor with ulcerative colitis or Crohn's disease, or a healthy co-twin of an affected twin (not recorded which).

The J gene is TRBJ2-1, the V gene TRBV30; the TCRdb D gene call, TRBD2, has no DNA to confirm it. Germline V gene data show CDR1 as GTSNPN and CDR2 as SVGIG (reference sequence). The CDR3 has 17 residues. The CDR3 protein is CAWSGRTAGESYNEQFF.

The chain employs TRBV7-9 and TRBJ1-1; absent DNA, TCRdb's TRBD1 call cannot be checked. The CDR3 totals 13 residues. Germline values: CDR1 SEHNR, CDR2 FQNEAQ (reference sequence). CDR3 sequence reads: CASTDSPNTEAFF.

The rearrangement joins TRBV5-1 to TRBJ2-3; with no DNA, the TCRdb D assignment of TRBD2 cannot be verified. The CDR3 runs 18 residues. CDR1 SGHRS and CDR2 YFSETQ come from the germline V gene. CDR3 residues: CASSLARTGTISTDTQYF.

This rearrangement joins TRBV12-3 or TRBV12-4 to TRBJ2-2; there is no DNA to check the TCRdb D call of TRBD1. The CDR3 extends over 12 amino acids. Here the CDR3 reads CASSPGLRELFF.

The chain is built from TRBV20-1 and TRBJ2-2. This CDR3 is 14 amino acids long. Germline V gene sequence: CDR1 DFQATT, CDR2 SNEGSKA (reference sequence). The CDR3 loop is CSAREPSIAGELFF.

The J gene is TRBJ2-7, the V gene TRBV5-1; the D gene TCRdb calls, TRBD2, cannot be checked with no DNA. The germline V gene encodes CDR1 SGHRS and CDR2 YFSETQ. CDR3 size: 15 residues. CDR3 amino acids: CASSLGLAGRNEQYF.

The CDR3 sequence is CAWIYRGRRNTEAFF. The chain employs TRBV30 and TRBJ1-1; TCRdb's D gene call, TRBD1, goes unchecked for lack of DNA. The CDR3 is 15 residues long. The germline CDR1 and CDR2 sequences are GTSNPN and SVGIG (reference sequence). Based on the CDR3 plus reference TRBV30 and TRBJ1-1, the full variable domain is SQTIHQWPATLVQPVGSPLSLECTVEGTSNPNLYWYRQAAGRGLQLLFYSVGIGQISSEVPQNLSASRPQDRQFILSSKKLLLSDSGFYLCAWIYRGRRNTEAFFGQGTRLTVV.

The chain combines TRBV12-3 or TRBV12-4 with TRBJ1-5. The CDR3 consists of 13 residues. CDR3: CASSSRYNQPQHF.

The V gene is TRBV30, the J gene TRBJ2-1; TCRdb indicates TRBD1, and absent DNA this call remains unverified. There are 14 residues in the CDR3. Germline CDR1 reads GTSNPN; CDR2 reads SVGIG (reference sequence). The CDR3 sequence is CAWSAQGRGDEQFF.

This chain connects TRBV5-4 to TRBJ2-7. Looked up from germline, CDR1 is SGHNT and CDR2 is YYREEE (reference sequence). The CDR3 runs to 15 residues. This chain's CDR3 is CASSLGGDSTYEQYF.

The chain couples TRBV6-1 to TRBJ1-2; TCRdb gives TRBD1 as the D gene, but with no DNA this cannot be confirmed. The CDR3 spans 15 residues. Germline-derived CDR1 and CDR2 are MNHNS and SASEGT. The chain's CDR3 is CASSEKGARNYGYTF.

The V and J genes are TRBV15 and TRBJ2-2; the TCRdb call, TRBD1, lacks DNA for checking. Germline V gene sequence: CDR1 LNHNV, CDR2 YYDKDF (reference sequence). The CDR3 consists of 16 residues. The CDR3 here is CATSRDSGGNTGELFF.

The J gene is TRBJ2-7, the V gene TRBV19; TCRdb proposes TRBD1, but this gene call is untestable without DNA. This CDR3 region has 14 residues. Germline V gene sequence: CDR1 LNHDA, CDR2 SQIVND (reference sequence). CDR3 residues: CASTPGGGAHEQYF.

The V call is TRBV27, the J call TRBJ1-2. Germline values: CDR1 MNHEY, CDR2 SMNVEV (reference sequence). This CDR3 spans 15 amino acids. The CDR3 loop is CASSLRPGVNYGYTF.

The rearrangement joins TRBV5-1 to TRBJ2-7. The length of the CDR3 is 12 residues. In germline, CDR1 is SGHRS, CDR2 YFSETQ. The chain's CDR3 is CASSSTLSEQYF.

This chain links TRBV20-1 with TRBJ2-7; the D call of TRBD2 rests on TCRdb alone, since no DNA is present to check it. CDR1 and CDR2 from the germline V gene are DFQATT and SNEGSKA (reference sequence). The CDR3 runs 15 residues. CDR3 region: CSARLGLAGTYEQYF.

The CDR3 here is CASTPRRESGTQYF. The chain is built from TRBV6-6 and TRBJ2-3; TCRdb outputs TRBD2, but without DNA this stays unchecked. CDR1 MNHNY and CDR2 SVGAGI come from the germline V gene (reference sequence). The length of the CDR3 is 14 residues.